This T cell receptor (beta chain) was sequenced for a study of shared clonotypes between healthy human individuals. Division of CD4+ cells produced a CD45RA+ naive subset and a CD45RA-negative memory subset. The germline V gene has CDR1 SGHAT and CDR2 FQNNGV. CDR3 length: 16 residues. The ends lost 0 bases at V and 0 bases at J; junction bases unmatched: 2. TCRdb's copy holds only in-frame clones and misses some; the assay was immunoSEQ multiplex PCR. The data contain fewer than 2.5 million clones, 93% of them singletons. This receptor was identified in a man between 18 and 29 years old in good health. Some clones in this sample may be carry-over from other donors' samples. The sequenced sample was naive CD4+ T cells from PBMCs. Subset given: CD45RA+ positively selected. The chain links TRBV11-2 to TRBJ2-1; TRBD2 matches at 7 bases. CDR3 region: CASSLDGGSSYNEQFF. The CDR3 region has the DNA TGTGCCAGCAGCTTAGATGGCGGGAGCTCCTACAATGAGCAGTTCTTC.